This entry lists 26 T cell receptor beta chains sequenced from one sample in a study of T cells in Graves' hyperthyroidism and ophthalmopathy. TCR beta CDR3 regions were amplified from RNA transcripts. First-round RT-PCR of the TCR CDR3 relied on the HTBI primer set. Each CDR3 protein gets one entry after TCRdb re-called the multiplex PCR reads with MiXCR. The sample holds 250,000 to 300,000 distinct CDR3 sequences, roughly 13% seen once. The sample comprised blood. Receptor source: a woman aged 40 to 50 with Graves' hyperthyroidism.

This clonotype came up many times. CDR3 nucleotide sequence: TGCAGCGTTGATCGGACAGCCGGTGGCTATGGCTACACCTTC. It specifies CSVDRTAGGYGYTF. The V gene is TRBV29-1, the J gene TRBJ1-2, with D perhaps matching TRBD1 (6 bases). Looked up from germline, CDR1 is SQVTM and CDR2 is ANQGSEA. V was pared by 3 bases and J by 4 bases, with 15 bases between. The CDR3 loop spans 14 amino acids.

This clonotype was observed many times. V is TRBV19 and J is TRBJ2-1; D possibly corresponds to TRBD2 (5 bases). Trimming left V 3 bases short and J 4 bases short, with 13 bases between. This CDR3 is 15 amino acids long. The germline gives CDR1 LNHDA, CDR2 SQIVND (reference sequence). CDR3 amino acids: CASSMTSGYYNEQFF. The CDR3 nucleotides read TGTGCCAGTAGTATGACGAGCGGATATTACAATGAGCAGTTCTTC.

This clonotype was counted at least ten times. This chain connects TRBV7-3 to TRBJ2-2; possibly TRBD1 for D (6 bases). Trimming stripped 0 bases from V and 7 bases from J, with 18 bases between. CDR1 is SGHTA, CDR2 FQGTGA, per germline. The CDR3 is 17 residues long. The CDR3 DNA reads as TGTGCCAGCAGCTTAACGTCCCAGGCAGGGACAAGCGGGGAGCTGTTTTTT. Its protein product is CASSLTSQAGTSGELFF.

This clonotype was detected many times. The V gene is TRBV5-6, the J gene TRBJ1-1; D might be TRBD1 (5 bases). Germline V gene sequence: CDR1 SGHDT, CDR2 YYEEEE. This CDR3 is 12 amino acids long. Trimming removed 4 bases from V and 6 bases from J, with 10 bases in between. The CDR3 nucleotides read TGTGCCAGCAGCCGCGACAGTGCTGAAGCTTTCTTT. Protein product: CASSRDSAEAFF. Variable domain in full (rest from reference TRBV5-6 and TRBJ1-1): DAGVTQSPTHLIKTRGQQVTLRCSPKSGHDTVSWYQQALGQGPQFIFQYYEEEERQRGNFPDRFSGHQFPNYSSELNVNALLLGDSALYLCASSRDSAEAFFGQGTRLTVV.

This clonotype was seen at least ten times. The CDR3 bases are TGCAGTGCTAGAAGCAGGGTGGACGAAAAACTGTTTTTT. This encodes CSARSRVDEKLFF. This chain connects TRBV20-1 to TRBJ1-4; D may be TRBD1 (5 bases). Per the germline V gene, CDR1 is DFQATT and CDR2 is SNEGSKA (reference sequence). This CDR3 has 13 amino acids. V shed 2 bases and J shed 8 bases, with 12 bases lying between them.

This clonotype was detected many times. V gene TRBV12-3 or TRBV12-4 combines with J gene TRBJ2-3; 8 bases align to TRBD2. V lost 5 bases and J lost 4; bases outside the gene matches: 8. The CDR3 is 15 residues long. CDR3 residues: CASSAGLAGSDTQYF. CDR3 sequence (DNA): TGTGCCAGCAGTGCTGGACTAGCAGGGTCAGATACGCAGTATTTT.

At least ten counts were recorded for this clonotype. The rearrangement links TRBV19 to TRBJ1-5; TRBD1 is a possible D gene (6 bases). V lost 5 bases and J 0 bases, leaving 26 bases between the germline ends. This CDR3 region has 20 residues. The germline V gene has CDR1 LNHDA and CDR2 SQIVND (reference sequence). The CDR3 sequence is CASSYRRDTLRGYSNQPQHF. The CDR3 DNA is TGTGCCAGTAGTTATAGACGGGACACCCTTCGGGGATATAGCAATCAGCCCCAGCATTTT. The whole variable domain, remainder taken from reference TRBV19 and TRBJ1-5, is DGGITQSPKYLFRKEGQNVTLSCEQNLNHDAMYWYRQDPGQGLRLIYYSQIVNDFQKGDIAEGYSVSREKKESFPLTVTSAQKNPTAFYLCASSYRRDTLRGYSNQPQHFGDGTRLSIL.

The CDR3 reads CASSQSGTGGRLGEKLFF. In nucleotides, the CDR3 is TGTGCCAGCAGCCAATCCGGGACAGGGGGCCGATTGGGTGAAAAACTGTTTTTT. The chain carries TRBV4-2 and TRBJ1-4; TRBD1 matches 12 bases. The CDR3 runs to 18 residues. Germline CDR1 and CDR2: LGHNA and YNFKEQ. V shed 2 bases, J shed 7 bases, and the junction held 11 bases outside the gene matches.

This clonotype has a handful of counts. This CDR3 reads CAISRTSGRALPNEQFF. The CDR3 DNA reads as TGTGCCATCAGTAGGACTAGCGGGAGGGCCCTTCCCAATGAGCAGTTCTTC. The genes are TRBV10-3 and TRBJ2-1, with 15 bases that match TRBD2. After removal of 5 bases from V and 6 bases from J, the junction contained 8 bases not matched to a gene. Germline CDR1 reads ENHRY; CDR2 reads SYGVKD. The CDR3 consists of 17 residues.

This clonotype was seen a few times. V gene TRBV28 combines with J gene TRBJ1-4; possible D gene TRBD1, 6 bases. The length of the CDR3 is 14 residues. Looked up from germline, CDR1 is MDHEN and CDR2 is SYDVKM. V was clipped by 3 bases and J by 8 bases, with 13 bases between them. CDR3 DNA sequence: TGTGCCAGCAGTTTCCCCCGACAGGCCGAAAAACTGTTTTTT. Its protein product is CASSFPRQAEKLFF.

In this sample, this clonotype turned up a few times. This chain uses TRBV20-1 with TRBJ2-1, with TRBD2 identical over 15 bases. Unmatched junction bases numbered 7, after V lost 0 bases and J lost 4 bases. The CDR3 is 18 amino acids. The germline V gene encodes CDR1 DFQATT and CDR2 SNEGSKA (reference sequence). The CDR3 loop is CSARDEGLAGGIYNEQFF. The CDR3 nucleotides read TGCAGTGCTAGAGATGAGGGACTAGCGGGGGGAATATACAATGAGCAGTTCTTC.

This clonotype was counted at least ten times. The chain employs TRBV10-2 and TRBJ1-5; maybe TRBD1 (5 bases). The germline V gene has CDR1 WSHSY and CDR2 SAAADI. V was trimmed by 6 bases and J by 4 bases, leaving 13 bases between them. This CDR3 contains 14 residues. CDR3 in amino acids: CASRPLGGNQPQHF. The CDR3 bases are TGCGCCAGCAGACCTTTGGGGGGGAATCAGCCCCAGCATTTT.

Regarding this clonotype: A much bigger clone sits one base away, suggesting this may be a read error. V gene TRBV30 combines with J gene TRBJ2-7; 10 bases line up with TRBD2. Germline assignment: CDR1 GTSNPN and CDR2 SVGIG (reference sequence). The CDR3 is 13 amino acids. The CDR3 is CARSATSGTEQYF. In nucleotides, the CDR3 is TGTGCCCGGAGTGCCACTAGCGGGACTGAGCAGTACTTC.

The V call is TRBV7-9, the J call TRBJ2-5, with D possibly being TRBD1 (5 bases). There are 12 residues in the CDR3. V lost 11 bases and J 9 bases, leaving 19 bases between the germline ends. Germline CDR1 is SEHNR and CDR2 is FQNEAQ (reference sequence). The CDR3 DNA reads TGTGCCTCCGGTGGGGCAGGTTGGGCCCAGTACTTC. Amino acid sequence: CASGGAGWAQYF.

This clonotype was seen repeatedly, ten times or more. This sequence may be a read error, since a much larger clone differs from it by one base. This CDR3 reads CASRANTEAFF. The CDR3 bases are TGTGCCAGCAGAGCGAACACTGAAGCTTTCTTT. The chain is built from TRBV7-9 and TRBJ1-1, with no clear D. Germline assignment: CDR1 SEHNR and CDR2 FQNEAQ (reference sequence). CDR3 size: 11 residues. Trimming shortened V by 6 bases and J by 1 base, and 3 bases separated the two germline ends.

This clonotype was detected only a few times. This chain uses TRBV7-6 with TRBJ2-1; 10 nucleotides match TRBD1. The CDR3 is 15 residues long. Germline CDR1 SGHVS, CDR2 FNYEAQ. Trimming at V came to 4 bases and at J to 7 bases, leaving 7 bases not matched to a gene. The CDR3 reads CASSSGTGVRNEQFF. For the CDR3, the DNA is TGTGCCAGCAGCTCCGGGACAGGGGTGAGAAATGAGCAGTTCTTC.

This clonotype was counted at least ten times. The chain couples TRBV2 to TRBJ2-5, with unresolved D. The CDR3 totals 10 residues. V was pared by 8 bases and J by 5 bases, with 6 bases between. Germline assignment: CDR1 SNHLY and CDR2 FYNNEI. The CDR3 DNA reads TGTGCCAGCGAGTGGGAGACCCAGTACTTC. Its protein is CASEWETQYF.

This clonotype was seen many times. The CDR3 DNA reads as TGTGCCAGCAGCCAAGATTATGGGTTAAATGAGCAGTTCTTC. It translates to CASSQDYGLNEQFF. The genes are TRBV3-1 and TRBJ2-1; D is unresolved. The CDR3 runs 14 residues. Trimming took 0 bases from V and 7 from J, leaving 10 bases between them. Per the germline V gene, CDR1 is LGHDT and CDR2 is YNNKEL (reference sequence).

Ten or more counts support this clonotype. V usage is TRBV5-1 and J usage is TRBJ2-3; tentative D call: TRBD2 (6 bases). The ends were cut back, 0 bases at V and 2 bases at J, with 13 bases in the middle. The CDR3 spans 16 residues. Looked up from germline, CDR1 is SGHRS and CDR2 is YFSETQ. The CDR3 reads CASSLGTNLFTDTQYF. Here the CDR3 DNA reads TGCGCCAGCAGCTTGGGGACTAACCTCTTCACAGATACGCAGTATTTT.

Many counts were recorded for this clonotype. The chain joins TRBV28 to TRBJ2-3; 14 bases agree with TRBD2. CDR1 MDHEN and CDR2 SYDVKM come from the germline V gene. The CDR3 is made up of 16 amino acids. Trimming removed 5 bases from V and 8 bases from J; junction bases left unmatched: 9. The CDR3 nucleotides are TGTGCCAGCAGTAGACTTGGACTAGCGGGGGGAGGTACGCAGTATTTT. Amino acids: CASSRLGLAGGGTQYF.

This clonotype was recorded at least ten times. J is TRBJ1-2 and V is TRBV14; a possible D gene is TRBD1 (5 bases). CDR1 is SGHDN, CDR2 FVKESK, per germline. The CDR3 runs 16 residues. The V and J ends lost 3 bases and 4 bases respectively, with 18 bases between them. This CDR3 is CASSQTSGRLPYGYTF. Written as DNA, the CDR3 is TGTGCCAGCAGCCAGACTTCGGGACGCCTACCCTATGGCTACACCTTC.

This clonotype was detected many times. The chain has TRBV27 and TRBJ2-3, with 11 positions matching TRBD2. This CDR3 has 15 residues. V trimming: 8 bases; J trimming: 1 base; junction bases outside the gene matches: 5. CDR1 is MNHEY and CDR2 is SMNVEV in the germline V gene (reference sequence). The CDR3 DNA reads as TGTGCCAGCCTCAGGACTAGCGGGCGCACAGATACGCAGTATTTT. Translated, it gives CASLRTSGRTDTQYF.

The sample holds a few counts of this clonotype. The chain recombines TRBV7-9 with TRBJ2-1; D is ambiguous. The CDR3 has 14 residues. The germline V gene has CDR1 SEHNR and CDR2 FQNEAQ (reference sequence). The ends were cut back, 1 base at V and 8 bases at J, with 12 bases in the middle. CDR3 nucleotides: TGTGCCAGCAGCTTAGGGATAGTACACTATGAGCAGTTCTTC. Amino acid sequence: CASSLGIVHYEQFF.

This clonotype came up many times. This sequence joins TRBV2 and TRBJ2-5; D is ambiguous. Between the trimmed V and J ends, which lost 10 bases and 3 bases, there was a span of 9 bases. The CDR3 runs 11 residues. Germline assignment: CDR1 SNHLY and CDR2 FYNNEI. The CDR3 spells CANTQEETQYF. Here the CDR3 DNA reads TGTGCCAACACCCAGGAAGAGACCCAGTACTTC.

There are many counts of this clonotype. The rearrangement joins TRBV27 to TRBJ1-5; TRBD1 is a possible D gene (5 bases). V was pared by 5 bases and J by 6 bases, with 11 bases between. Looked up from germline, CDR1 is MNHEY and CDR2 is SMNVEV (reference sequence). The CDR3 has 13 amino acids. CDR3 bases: TGTGCCAGCAGTGTCAGGGTTGCTCAGCCCCAGCATTTT. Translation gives CASSVRVAQPQHF.

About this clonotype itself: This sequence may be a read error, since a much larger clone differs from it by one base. The CDR3 DNA reads as TGTGCCAACACGGGGGGCGATGAGCAGTTCTTC. This codes for CANTGGDEQFF. The V and J genes are TRBV28 and TRBJ2-1; D might be TRBD2 (7 bases). The CDR3 contains 11 residues. The V gene lost 10 bases and the J gene lost 8 bases, with 12 bases spanning the gap. Germline V lookup: CDR1 MDHEN, CDR2 SYDVKM.